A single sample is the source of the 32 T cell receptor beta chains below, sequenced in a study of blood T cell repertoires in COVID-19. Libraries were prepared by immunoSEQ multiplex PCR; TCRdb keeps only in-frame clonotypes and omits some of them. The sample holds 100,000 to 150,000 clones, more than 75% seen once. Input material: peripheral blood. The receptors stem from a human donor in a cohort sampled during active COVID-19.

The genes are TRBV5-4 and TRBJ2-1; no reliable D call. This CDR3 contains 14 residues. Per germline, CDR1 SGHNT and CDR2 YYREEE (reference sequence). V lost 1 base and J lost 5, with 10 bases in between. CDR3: CASSLSSDHNEQFF. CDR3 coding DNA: TGTGCCAGCAGCTTGTCAAGCGATCACAATGAGCAGTTCTTC.

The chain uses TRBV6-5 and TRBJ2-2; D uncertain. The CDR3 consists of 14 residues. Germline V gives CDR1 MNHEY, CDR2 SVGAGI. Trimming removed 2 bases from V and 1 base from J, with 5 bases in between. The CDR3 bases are TGTGCCAGCAGTTACGGCGGGAACACCGGGGAGCTGTTTTTT. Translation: CASSYGGNTGELFF.

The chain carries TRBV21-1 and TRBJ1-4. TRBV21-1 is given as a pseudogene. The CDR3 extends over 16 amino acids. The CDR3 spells CASSTRPFRSEEKLFF. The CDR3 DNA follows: TGTGCCAGCAGCACTCGGCCTTTTCGCAGCGAGGAAAAACTGTTTTTT.

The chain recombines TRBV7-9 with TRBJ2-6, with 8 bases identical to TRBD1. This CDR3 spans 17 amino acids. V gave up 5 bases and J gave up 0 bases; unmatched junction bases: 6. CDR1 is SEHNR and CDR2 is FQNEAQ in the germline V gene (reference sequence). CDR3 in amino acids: CASSTGTGISGANVLTF. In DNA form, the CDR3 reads TGTGCCAGCAGCACCGGGACAGGAATCTCTGGGGCCAACGTCCTGACTTTC.

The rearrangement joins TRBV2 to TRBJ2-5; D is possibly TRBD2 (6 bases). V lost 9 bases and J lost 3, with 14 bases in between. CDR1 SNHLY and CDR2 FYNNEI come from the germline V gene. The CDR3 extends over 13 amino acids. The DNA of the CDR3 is TGTGCCAGTGGGGTCGGGGGAGAAGAGACCCAGTACTTC. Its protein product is CASGVGGEETQYF.

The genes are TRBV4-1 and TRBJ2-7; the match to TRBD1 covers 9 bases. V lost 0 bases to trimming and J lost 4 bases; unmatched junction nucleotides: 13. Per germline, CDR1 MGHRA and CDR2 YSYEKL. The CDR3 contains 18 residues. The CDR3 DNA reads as TGCGCCAGCAGCCAAGATACTTCGTCCGGGACAGGGAGGTACGAGCAGTACTTC. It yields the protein CASSQDTSSGTGRYEQYF.

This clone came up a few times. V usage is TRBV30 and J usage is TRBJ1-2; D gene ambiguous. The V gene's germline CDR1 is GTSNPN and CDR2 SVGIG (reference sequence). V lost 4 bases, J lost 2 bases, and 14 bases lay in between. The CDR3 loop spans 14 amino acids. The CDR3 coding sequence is TGTGCCTGGATTCCGGCTAGGTGGAACTATGGCTACACCTTC. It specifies CAWIPARWNYGYTF.

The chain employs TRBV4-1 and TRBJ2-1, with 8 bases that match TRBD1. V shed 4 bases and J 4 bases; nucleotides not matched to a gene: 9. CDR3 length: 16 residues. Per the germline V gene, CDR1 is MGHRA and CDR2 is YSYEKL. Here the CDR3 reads CASSLGQGARYNEQFF. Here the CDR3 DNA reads TGCGCCAGCAGCCTTGGCCAGGGGGCTCGGTACAATGAGCAGTTCTTC.

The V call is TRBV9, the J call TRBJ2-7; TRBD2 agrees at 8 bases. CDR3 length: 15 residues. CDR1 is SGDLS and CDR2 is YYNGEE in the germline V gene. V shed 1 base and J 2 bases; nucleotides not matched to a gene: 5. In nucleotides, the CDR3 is TGTGCCAGCAGCGTAAGTGCGGGAGGAACCTACGAGCAGTACTTC. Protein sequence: CASSVSAGGTYEQYF. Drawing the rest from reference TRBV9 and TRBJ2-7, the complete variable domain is DSGVTQTPKHLITATGQRVTLRCSPRSGDLSVYWYQQSLDQGLQFLIQYYNGEERAKGNILERFSAQQFPDLHSELNLSSLELGDSALYFCASSVSAGGTYEQYFGPGTRLTVT.

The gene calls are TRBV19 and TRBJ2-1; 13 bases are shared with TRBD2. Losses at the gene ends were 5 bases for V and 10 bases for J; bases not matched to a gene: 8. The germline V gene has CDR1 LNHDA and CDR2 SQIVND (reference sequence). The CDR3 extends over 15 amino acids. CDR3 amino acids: CASSPTSGGAEEQFF. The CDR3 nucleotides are TGTGCCAGTAGTCCTACTAGCGGGGGGGCAGAAGAGCAGTTCTTC.

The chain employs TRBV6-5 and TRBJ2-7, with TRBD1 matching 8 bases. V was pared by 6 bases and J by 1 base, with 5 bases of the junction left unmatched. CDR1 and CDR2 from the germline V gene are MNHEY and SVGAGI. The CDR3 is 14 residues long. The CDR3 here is CASSRDRSSYEQYF. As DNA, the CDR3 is TGTGCCAGCAGCCGGGACAGGTCATCCTACGAGCAGTACTTC.

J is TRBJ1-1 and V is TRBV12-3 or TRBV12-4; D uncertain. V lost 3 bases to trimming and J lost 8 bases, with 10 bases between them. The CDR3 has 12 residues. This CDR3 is CASSFGLLEAFF. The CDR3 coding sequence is TGTGCCAGCAGTTTTGGGCTCCTAGAAGCTTTCTTT.

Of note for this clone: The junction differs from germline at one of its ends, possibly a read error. The CDR3 nucleotides read TGTGCCAGCAGCAGACGTGACTCCCACGAGCAGTACTTC. Its translation: CASSRRDSHEQYF. This chain uses TRBV6-5 with TRBJ2-7; D gene ambiguous. CDR1 is MNHEY and CDR2 is SVGAGI in the germline V gene. This CDR3 spans 13 amino acids.

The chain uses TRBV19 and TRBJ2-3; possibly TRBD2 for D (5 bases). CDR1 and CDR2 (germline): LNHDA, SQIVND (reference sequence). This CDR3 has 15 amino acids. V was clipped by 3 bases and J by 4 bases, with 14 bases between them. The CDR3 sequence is CASSIGGSGSDTQYF. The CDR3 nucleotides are TGTGCCAGTAGTATTGGTGGGAGCGGCTCAGATACGCAGTATTTT.

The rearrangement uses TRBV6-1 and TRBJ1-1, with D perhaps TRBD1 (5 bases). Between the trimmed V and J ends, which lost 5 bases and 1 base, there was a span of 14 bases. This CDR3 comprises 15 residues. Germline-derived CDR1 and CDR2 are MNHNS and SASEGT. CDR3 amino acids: CASSTRGTGNTEAFF. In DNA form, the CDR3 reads TGTGCCAGCAGTACCCGGGGGACTGGGAACACTGAAGCTTTCTTT.

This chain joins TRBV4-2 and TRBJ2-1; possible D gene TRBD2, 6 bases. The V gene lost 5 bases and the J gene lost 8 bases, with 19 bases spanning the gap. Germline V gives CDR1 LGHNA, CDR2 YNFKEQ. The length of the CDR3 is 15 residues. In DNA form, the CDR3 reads TGTGCCAGCAGCGTAGCTGCGACTAGAAACGATGAGCAGTTCTTC. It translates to CASSVAATRNDEQFF.

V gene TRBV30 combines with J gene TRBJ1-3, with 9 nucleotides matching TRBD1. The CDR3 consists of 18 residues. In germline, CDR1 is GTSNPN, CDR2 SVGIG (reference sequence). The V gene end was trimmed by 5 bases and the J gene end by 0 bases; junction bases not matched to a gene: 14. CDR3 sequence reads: CAWVGTGKGRGSGNTIYF. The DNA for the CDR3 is TGTGCCTGGGTTGGGACAGGGAAGGGAAGGGGCTCTGGAAACACCATATATTTT.

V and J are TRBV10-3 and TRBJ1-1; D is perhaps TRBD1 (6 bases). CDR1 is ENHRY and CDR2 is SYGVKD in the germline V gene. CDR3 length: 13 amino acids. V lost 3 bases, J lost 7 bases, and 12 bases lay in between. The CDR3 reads CAISDLGAGEAFF. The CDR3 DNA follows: TGTGCCATCAGTGATTTGGGGGCCGGTGAAGCTTTCTTT.

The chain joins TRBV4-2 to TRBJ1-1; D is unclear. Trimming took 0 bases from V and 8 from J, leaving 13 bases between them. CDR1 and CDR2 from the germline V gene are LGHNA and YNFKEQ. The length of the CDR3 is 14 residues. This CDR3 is CASSQEVSGVEAFF. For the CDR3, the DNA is TGTGCCAGCAGCCAAGAGGTTTCCGGGGTCGAAGCTTTCTTT.

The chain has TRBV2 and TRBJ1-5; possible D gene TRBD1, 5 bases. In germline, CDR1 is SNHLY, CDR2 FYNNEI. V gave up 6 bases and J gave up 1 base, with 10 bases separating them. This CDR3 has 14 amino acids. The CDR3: CASRDKESNQPQHF. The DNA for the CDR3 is TGTGCCAGCAGGGACAAGGAAAGCAATCAGCCCCAGCATTTT.

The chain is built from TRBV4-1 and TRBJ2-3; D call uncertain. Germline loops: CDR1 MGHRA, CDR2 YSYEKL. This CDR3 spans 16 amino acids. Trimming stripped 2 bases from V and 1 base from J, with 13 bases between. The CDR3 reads CASSQPAARGTDTQYF. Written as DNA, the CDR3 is TGCGCCAGCAGCCAACCCGCGGCCCGCGGCACAGATACGCAGTATTTT.

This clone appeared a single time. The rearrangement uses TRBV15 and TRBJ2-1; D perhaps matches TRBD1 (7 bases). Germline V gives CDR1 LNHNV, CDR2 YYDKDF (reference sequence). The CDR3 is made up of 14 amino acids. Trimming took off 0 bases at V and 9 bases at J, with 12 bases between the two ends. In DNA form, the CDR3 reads TGTGCCACCAGCAGAGATAGACAGGGAGGTGAGCAGTTCTTC. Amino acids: CATSRDRQGGEQFF.

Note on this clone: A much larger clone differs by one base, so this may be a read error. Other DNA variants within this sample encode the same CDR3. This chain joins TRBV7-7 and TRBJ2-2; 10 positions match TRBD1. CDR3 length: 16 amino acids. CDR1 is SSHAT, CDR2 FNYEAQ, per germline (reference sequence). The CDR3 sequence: CASSLTGTGVAGELFF. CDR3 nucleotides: TGTGCTAGCAGCCTAACCGGGACAGGGGTTGCCGGGGAGCTGTTTTTT.

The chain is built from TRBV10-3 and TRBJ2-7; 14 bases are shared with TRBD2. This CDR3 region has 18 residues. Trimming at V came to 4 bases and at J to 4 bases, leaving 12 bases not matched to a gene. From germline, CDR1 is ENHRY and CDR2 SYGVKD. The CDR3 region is CAISGPTSGGAQQYEQYF. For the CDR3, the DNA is TGTGCCATCAGTGGCCCGACTAGCGGGGGGGCCCAACAATACGAGCAGTACTTC.

CDR3 loop: CASSGWTSSSYNEQFF. The CDR3 coding sequence is TGTGCCAGCAGCGGATGGACTAGCTCCTCCTACAATGAGCAGTTCTTC. The chain joins TRBV7-9 to TRBJ2-1, with 8 bases fitting TRBD2. Trimming took 5 bases from V and 0 from J; bases not matched to a gene: 6. Germline V lookup: CDR1 SEHNR, CDR2 FQNEAQ (reference sequence). The CDR3 has 16 residues.

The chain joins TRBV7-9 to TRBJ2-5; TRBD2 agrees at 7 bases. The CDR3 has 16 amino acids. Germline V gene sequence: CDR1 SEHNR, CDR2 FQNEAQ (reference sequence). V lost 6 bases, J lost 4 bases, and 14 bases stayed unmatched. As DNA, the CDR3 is TGTGCCAGCAGGGATACCGGGACTACTCCCGGAGAGACCCAGTACTTC. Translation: CASRDTGTTPGETQYF.

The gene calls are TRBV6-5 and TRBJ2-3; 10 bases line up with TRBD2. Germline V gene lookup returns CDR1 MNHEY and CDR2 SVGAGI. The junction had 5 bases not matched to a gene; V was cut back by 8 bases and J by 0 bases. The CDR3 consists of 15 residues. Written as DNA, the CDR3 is TGTGCCAGCGTCGTAGCGGGGGGAAGCACAGATACGCAGTATTTT. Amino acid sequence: CASVVAGGSTDTQYF.

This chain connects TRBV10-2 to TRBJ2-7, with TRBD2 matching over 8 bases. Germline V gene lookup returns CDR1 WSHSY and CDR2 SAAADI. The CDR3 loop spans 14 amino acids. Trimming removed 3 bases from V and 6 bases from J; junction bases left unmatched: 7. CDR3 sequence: CASSDTGGPGEQYF. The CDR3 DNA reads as TGCGCCAGCAGTGATACGGGAGGGCCAGGCGAGCAGTACTTC.

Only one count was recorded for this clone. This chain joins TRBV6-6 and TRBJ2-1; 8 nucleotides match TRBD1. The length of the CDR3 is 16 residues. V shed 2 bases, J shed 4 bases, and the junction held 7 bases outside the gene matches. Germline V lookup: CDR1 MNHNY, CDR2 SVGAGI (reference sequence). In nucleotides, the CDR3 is TGTGCCAGCAGTTACAAGGACAGGGTGGGATACAATGAGCAGTTCTTC. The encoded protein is CASSYKDRVGYNEQFF.

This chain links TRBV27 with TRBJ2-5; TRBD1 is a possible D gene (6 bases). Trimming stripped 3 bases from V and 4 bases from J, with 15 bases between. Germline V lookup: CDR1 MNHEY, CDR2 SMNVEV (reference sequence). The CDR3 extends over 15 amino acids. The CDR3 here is CASSFGTKRGETQYF. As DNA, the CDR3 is TGTGCCAGCAGTTTCGGGACAAAGAGGGGAGAGACCCAGTACTTC.

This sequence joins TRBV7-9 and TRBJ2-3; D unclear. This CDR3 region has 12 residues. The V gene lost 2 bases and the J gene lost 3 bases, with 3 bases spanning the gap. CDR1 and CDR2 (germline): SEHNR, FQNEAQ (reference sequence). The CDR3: CASSLSTDTQYF. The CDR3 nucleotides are TGTGCCAGCAGCTTATCTACAGATACGCAGTATTTT.

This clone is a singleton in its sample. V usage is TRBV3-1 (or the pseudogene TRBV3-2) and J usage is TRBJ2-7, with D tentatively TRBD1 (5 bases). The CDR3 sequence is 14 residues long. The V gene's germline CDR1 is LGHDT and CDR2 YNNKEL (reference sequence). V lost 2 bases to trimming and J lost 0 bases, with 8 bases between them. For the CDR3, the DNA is TGTGCCAGCAGCCAAACGGACAACTCCTACGAGCAGTACTTC. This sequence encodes CASSQTDNSYEQYF.